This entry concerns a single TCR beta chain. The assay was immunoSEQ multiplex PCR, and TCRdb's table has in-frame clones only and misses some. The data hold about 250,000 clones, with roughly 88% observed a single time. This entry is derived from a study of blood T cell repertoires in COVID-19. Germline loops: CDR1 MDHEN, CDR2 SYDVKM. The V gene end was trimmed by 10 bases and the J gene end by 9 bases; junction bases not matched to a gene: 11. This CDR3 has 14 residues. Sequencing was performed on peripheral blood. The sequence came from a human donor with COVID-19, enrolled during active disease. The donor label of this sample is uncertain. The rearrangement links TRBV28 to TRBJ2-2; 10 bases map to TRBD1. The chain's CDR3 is CATNSGQGLRELFF. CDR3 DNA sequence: TGTGCCACCAACTCGGGACAGGGGCTCCGGGAGCTGTTTTTT.